The text below deals with one T cell receptor (beta chain). The data stem from a study of Graves' ophthalmopathy and Graves' hyperthyroidism. Amplification of the TCR beta CDR3 regions used RNA transcripts (as template). Second-round multiplex PCR came after first-round RT-PCR with HTBI primers. TCRdb used MiXCR to reprocess the multiplex PCR reads, holding one entry per CDR3 protein. The table lists approximately 1.2 million distinct CDR3 sequences, 35% to 40% of them singletons. CDR3 length: 15 residues. Germline loops: CDR1 SGDLS, CDR2 YYNGEE. The V gene lost 5 bases and the J gene lost 4 bases, with 18 bases spanning the gap. Other autoimmune diseases, uncontrolled infections, pregnancy or lactation ruled patients out of participation.

This TCR was sampled from an adult man with Graves' hyperthyroidism. The sequenced sample was peripheral blood or thyroid tissue (not recorded which). V gene TRBV9 combines with J gene TRBJ2-5, with D perhaps TRBD2 (6 bases). The CDR3 region is CASSYSYGGGETQYF. In nucleotides, the CDR3 is TGTGCCAGCAGTTACTCGTACGGGGGAGGAGAGACCCAGTACTTC. The full variable domain, its missing parts supplied by reference TRBV9 and TRBJ2-5, is DSGVTQTPKHLITATGQRVTLRCSPRSGDLSVYWYQQSLDQGLQFLIQYYNGEERAKGNILERFSAQQFPDLHSELNLSSLELGDSALYFCASSYSYGGGETQYFGPGTRLLVL.